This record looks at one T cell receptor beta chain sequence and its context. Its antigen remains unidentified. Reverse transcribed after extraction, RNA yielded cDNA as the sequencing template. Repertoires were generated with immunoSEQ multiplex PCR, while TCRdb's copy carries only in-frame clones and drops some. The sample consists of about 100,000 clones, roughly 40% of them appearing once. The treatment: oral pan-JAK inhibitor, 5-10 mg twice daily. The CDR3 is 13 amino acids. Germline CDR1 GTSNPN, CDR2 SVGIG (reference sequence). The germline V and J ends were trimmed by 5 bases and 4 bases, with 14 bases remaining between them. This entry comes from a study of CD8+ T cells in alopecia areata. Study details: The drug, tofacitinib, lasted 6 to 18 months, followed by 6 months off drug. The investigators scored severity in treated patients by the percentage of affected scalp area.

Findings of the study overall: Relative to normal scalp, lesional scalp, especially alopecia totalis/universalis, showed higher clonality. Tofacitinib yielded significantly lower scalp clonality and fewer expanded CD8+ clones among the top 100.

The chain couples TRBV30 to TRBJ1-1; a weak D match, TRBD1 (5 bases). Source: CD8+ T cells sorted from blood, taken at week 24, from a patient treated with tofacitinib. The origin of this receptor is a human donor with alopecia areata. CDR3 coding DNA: TGTGCCTGGGATGGGGGGTTTGGCACTGAAGCTTTCTTT. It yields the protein CAWDGGFGTEAFF.